These T cell receptor beta chains were read from a single sample in a study of Graves' ophthalmopathy and Graves' hyperthyroidism. TCRdb processed the multiplex PCR reads anew with MiXCR; each CDR3 protein has one entry. The repertoire holds roughly 1.1 million distinct CDR3 sequences, with 35% to 40% as singletons. The sample comprised peripheral blood or thyroid tissue (not recorded which). The receptors stem from an adult man with Graves' hyperthyroidism. The CDR3 runs from the conserved cysteine through the conserved F or W. A D gene is named only where the DNA matches it firmly. Size tells how often a clone was seen (once, few, many) or the class of an expanded clone, and some rows leave it out.

D	V	size	J	CDR3	DNA
.	TRBV9	many	TRBJ1-3	CASSVRGWTGNTIYF	TGTGCCAGCAGCGTAAGGGGGTGGACTGGAAACACCATATATTTT
TRBD1	TRBV6-5	few	TRBJ2-5	CASSYTFPDRGETQYF	TGTGCCAGCAGTTACACCTTTCCTGACAGGGGAGAGACCCAGTACTTC
.	TRBV6-6	.	TRBJ1-6	CASSYYHPGGDSPLHF	TGTGCCAGCAGTTACTATCACCCGGGGGGCGACTCACCCCTCCACTTT
.	TRBV12-3/TRBV12-4	many	TRBJ1-1	CASSLSLTEAFF	TGTGCCAGCAGTTTGTCTCTTACTGAAGCTTTCTTT
TRBD1	TRBV15	.	TRBJ1-5	CATAQRDRVGQPQHF	TGTGCCACCGCCCAAAGGGACAGGGTGGGGCAGCCCCAGCATTTT
TRBD1	TRBV6-5	few	TRBJ1-2	CASSYLVSLGQGGVVGYTF	TGTGCCAGCAGTTACCTCGTCAGCCTTGGACAGGGGGGGGTGGTTGGCTACACCTTC
TRBD1	TRBV12-3/TRBV12-4	.	TRBJ1-1	CASSWPGQGMVNTEAFF	TGTGCCAGCAGTTGGCCGGGACAGGGGATGGTGAACACTGAAGCTTTCTTT
.	TRBV11-2	.	TRBJ1-1	CPSSPFGQEAFF	TGTCCCAGCAGCCCCTTCGGGCAGGAAGCTTTCTTT
.	TRBV7-9	.	TRBJ1-5	CASSSAIPPQHF	TGTGCCAGCAGCTCGGCTATACCCCCCCAGCATTTT
.	TRBV2	.	TRBJ2-5	CASTPRLVETQYF	TGTGCCAGCACCCCCCGGCTAGTTGAGACCCAGTACTTC
.	TRBV2	.	TRBJ1-1	CASSLTGQTTTEAFF	TGTGCCAGCAGTTTAACCGGACAGACGACGACTGAAGCTTTCTTT
.	TRBV28	few	TRBJ2-5	CASSLPQGRETQYF	TGTGCCAGCAGTTTACCACAGGGTCGGGAGACCCAGTACTTC
TRBD2	TRBV29-1	many	TRBJ2-5	CSVEFVAGDIGETQYF	TGCAGCGTTGAATTCGTAGCGGGGGACATAGGGGAGACCCAGTACTTC
.	TRBV10-3	.	TRBJ1-1	CAITRQGLSTEAFF	TGTGCCATCACAAGGCAGGGTCTGAGCACTGAAGCTTTCTTT
.	TRBV7-7	.	TRBJ2-2	CASSPIGERNTGELFF	TGTGCCAGCAGCCCAATCGGGGAGCGGAACACCGGGGAGCTGTTTTTT
.	TRBV5-8	many	TRBJ1-4	CASSSATNEKLFF	TGTGCCAGCAGCTCAGCGACTAATGAAAAACTGTTTTTT
TRBD1	TRBV7-2	once	TRBJ1-2	CAVDRNYGYTF	TGTGCCGTGGACAGGAACTATGGCTACACCTTC
TRBD2	TRBV20-1	many	TRBJ2-7	CSARRLAGGYEQYF	TGCAGTGCTAGACGACTAGCGGGAGGGTACGAGCAGTACTTC
TRBD1	TRBV12-3/TRBV12-4	.	TRBJ2-7	CASTPQGAYEQYF	TGTGCCAGCACCCCACAGGGGGCCTACGAGCAGTACTTC
.	TRBV15	many	TRBJ1-1	CATSRRGGYGAEAFF	TGTGCCACCAGCCGTCGTGGAGGATACGGCGCTGAAGCTTTCTTT
.	TRBV7-9	many	TRBJ1-4	CASSSNSGEKLFF	TGTGCCAGCAGCTCCAACAGCGGTGAAAAACTGTTTTTT
.	TRBV7-9	once	TRBJ2-7	CASSQVFNYEQYF	TGTGCCAGCAGCCAAGTTTTTAACTACGAGCAGTACTTC
TRBD2	TRBV2	.	TRBJ2-7	CASRSGRAEQYF	TGTGCCAGCCGGAGCGGGAGGGCCGAGCAGTACTTC
TRBD2	TRBV7-6	many	TRBJ2-7	CASSPSLTSGLHSYEQYF	TGTGCCAGCAGTCCATCGTTGACTAGCGGGTTACACTCCTACGAGCAGTACTTC
TRBD2	TRBV11-2	.	TRBJ2-3	CASSQVAGGLTDTQYF	TGTGCCAGCAGCCAAGTAGCGGGGGGGCTCACAGATACGCAGTATTTT
.	TRBV7-2	.	TRBJ2-7	CASRHAGNRVPPYEQYF	TGTGCCAGCAGACACGCGGGGAACAGGGTCCCTCCCTACGAGCAGTACTTC
.	TRBV7-2	.	TRBJ2-7	CASSQRATPGEQYF	TGTGCCAGCAGCCAACGTGCGACGCCGGGGGAGCAGTACTTC
.	TRBV30	few	TRBJ1-5	CAWKGTGQPQHF	TGTGCCTGGAAAGGAACGGGTCAGCCCCAGCATTTT
.	TRBV7-6	.	TRBJ1-1	CASSQEVNTEAFF	TGTGCCAGCAGTCAGGAAGTGAACACTGAAGCTTTCTTT
TRBD1	TRBV10-3	many	TRBJ2-6	CAISGGKGTGGNSGANVLTF	TGTGCCATCAGTGGGGGAAAAGGGACAGGGGGAAACTCTGGGGCCAACGTCCTGACTTTC
.	TRBV29-1	few	TRBJ1-2	CSVENTDGYTF	TGCAGCGTTGAAAACACAGATGGCTACACCTTC
.	TRBV11-2	many	TRBJ2-5	CASSLGAKTQETQYF	TGTGCCAGCAGCTTAGGGGCGAAAACCCAAGAGACCCAGTACTTC
.	TRBV18	.	TRBJ2-7	CASSPQTGDYFYEQYF	TGTGCCAGCTCACCTCAGACAGGGGACTATTTCTACGAGCAGTACTTC
TRBD2	TRBV20-1	many	TRBJ2-5	CSARTERGTQYF	TGCAGTGCTAGGACGGAGCGGGGGACCCAGTACTTC
TRBD1	TRBV7-2	once	TRBJ1-1	CASSPTGGRTNTEAFF	TGTGCCAGCAGCCCTACAGGGGGACGGACGAACACTGAAGCTTTCTTT
.	TRBV29-1	.	TRBJ1-2	CSVEGPQGTNYGYTF	TGCAGCGTTGAGGGCCCTCAGGGAACTAACTATGGCTACACCTTC
.	TRBV20-1	.	TRBJ2-5	CSARGRSQETQYF	TGCAGTGCTCGGGGACGGAGCCAAGAGACCCAGTACTTC
TRBD2	TRBV20-1	few	TRBJ2-7	CSARAVGLTNYEQYF	TGCAGTGCTAGAGCCGTGGGACTAACTAACTACGAGCAGTACTTC
.	TRBV7-6	.	TRBJ2-5	CASSSQQGHETQYF	TGTGCCAGCAGCTCGCAACAGGGCCATGAGACCCAGTACTTC
TRBD2	TRBV5-1	many	TRBJ2-7	CASSNGLADYEQYF	TGCGCCAGCAGCAATGGACTAGCGGACTACGAGCAGTACTTC
TRBD2	TRBV12-3/TRBV12-4	few	TRBJ2-7	CASSSGGRPSEQYF	TGTGCCAGCAGTTCCGGCGGGAGACCCTCCGAGCAGTACTTC
.	TRBV20-1	.	TRBJ2-7	CSARDRGGRYKQYF	TGCAGTGCTAGAGATCGTGGGGGCCGTTACAAGCAGTACTTC
.	TRBV30	.	TRBJ2-7	CAWSLSLSSYEQYF	TGTGCCTGGTCCCTGAGCCTGTCCTCCTACGAGCAGTACTTC
TRBD1	TRBV10-2	.	TRBJ2-7	CASRRTGTGGEQYF	TGTGCCAGCAGAAGGACCGGGACAGGGGGCGAGCAGTACTTC
.	TRBV11-2	.	TRBJ1-3	CASSPRRVAGGNTIYF	TGTGCCAGCAGCCCTCGAAGGGTCGCTGGTGGAAACACCATATATTTT
.	TRBV14	.	TRBJ1-1	CASSQDLDHRRAFF	TGTGCCAGCAGCCAAGATCTAGACCACCGGAGAGCTTTCTTT
.	TRBV4-3	many	TRBJ2-7	CASSQGLAYEQYF	TGCGCCAGCAGCCAGGGTTTAGCCTACGAGCAGTACTTC
TRBD1	TRBV13	.	TRBJ1-1	CASSAITGGPYTEAFF	TGTGCCAGCAGCGCAATAACAGGGGGCCCGTACACTGAAGCTTTCTTT